This TCR beta chain was sequenced during a study of blood T cells in healthy people across ages. Primers used in a second PCR of roughly 6 to 12 cycles were a sample-barcoded 5' primer and a J-beta primer mix. TCRdb analysed the 5' RACE reads with MiXCR anew, one entry per CDR3 protein. This table holds 650,000 to 900,000 distinct CDR3 sequences, around 62% found once. Germline V gene lookup returns CDR1 LGHNA and CDR2 YSLEER. Trimming pared 4 bases from V and 6 bases from J, leaving 10 bases between. The CDR3 runs 13 residues. This clonotype was sampled from a man aged 25-45 years in good health. This chain uses TRBV4-3 with TRBJ1-5; maybe TRBD1 (5 bases). The specimen was blood. CDR3 protein: CASSPYGGQPQHF. Written as DNA, the CDR3 is TGCGCCAGCAGCCCTTACGGGGGTCAGCCCCAGCATTTT.